A single sample gave rise to the 5 T cell receptor beta chains below, sequenced in a study of T cells in Graves' hyperthyroidism and ophthalmopathy. RNA transcripts yielded amplified TCR beta CDR3 regions. HTBI primers were the set used in a first-round RT-PCR of the TCR CDR3. MiXCR, run by TCRdb on the multiplex PCR reads, gives a single entry per CDR3 protein. The data hold hundreds of thousands of distinct CDR3 sequences, with 45% observed a single time. Sequenced sample: peripheral blood or thyroid tissue (not recorded which). Receptors originate from an adult man with Graves' disease, either hyperthyroidism or ophthalmopathy (not recorded which).

The rearrangement uses TRBV15 and TRBJ2-3, with 8 bases that match TRBD1. The junction had 3 bases not matched to a gene; V was cut back by 1 base and J by 3 bases. CDR1 is LNHNV, CDR2 YYDKDF, per germline (reference sequence). CDR3 length equals 15 residues. CDR3 sequence: CATSRARDRTDTQYF. DNA of the CDR3: TGTGCCACCAGCAGAGCCAGGGACAGGACAGATACGCAGTATTTT. Using reference TRBV15 and TRBJ2-3 for the parts outside the CDR3, the full variable domain is DAMVIQNPRYQVTQFGKPVTLSCSQTLNHNVMYWYQQKSSQAPKLLFHYYDKDFNNEADTPDNFQSRRPNTSFCFLDIRSPGLGDTAMYLCATSRARDRTDTQYFGPGTRLTVL.

This clonotype was seen ten or more times. The chain has TRBV2 and TRBJ1-2; 8 bases map to TRBD1. CDR1 and CDR2 (germline): SNHLY, FYNNEI. V lost 6 bases to trimming and J lost 6 bases; unmatched junction nucleotides: 6. This CDR3 has 13 amino acids. CDR3 DNA: TGTGCCAGCAGCGGGACAGGAGCAGATGGCTACACCTTC. Its protein is CASSGTGADGYTF.

The CDR3 DNA reads as TGTGCCAGCAGCTTGGGGAATAGCCGGGAGACCCAGTACTTC. Its translation is CASSLGNSRETQYF. The chain recombines TRBV7-9 with TRBJ2-5; D unresolved. Germline V gives CDR1 SEHNR, CDR2 FQNEAQ (reference sequence). Between the trimmed V and J ends, which lost 3 bases and 5 bases, there was a span of 13 bases. The CDR3 is 14 amino acids.

This clonotype was observed at least ten times. This chain links TRBV29-1 with TRBJ2-7, with 9 positions matching TRBD2. The CDR3 consists of 13 residues. Germline trimming cut 4 bases from V and 2 bases from J; bases unmatched to any gene: 3. Germline CDR1 reads SQVTM; CDR2 reads ANQGSEA. The CDR3 loop reads CSVVGGRAYEQYF. The CDR3 coding sequence is TGCAGCGTTGTGGGCGGGAGGGCCTACGAGCAGTACTTC.

This chain links TRBV20-1 with TRBJ1-5; D possibly corresponds to TRBD1 (6 bases). The CDR3 loop spans 12 amino acids. V was pared by 6 bases and J by 6 bases, with 12 bases between. The germline CDR1 and CDR2 sequences are DFQATT and SNEGSKA (reference sequence). The CDR3 spells CSAKTGSQPQHF. The CDR3 nucleotides read TGCAGTGCCAAAACAGGGAGTCAGCCCCAGCATTTT.